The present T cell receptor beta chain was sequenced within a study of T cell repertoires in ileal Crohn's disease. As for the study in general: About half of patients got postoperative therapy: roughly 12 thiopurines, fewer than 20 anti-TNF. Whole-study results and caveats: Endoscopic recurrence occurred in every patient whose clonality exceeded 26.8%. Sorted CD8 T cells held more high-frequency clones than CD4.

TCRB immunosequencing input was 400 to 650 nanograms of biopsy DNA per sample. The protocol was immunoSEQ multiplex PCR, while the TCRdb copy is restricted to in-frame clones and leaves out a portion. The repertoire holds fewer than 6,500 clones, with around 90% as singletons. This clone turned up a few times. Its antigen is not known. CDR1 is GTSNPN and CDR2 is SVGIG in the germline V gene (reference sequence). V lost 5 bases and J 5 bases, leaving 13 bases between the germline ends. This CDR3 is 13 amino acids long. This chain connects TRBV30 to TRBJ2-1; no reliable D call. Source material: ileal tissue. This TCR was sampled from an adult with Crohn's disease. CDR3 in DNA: TGTGCCTGGCTAATTAAGTCGGACAATGAGCAGTTCTTC. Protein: CAWLIKSDNEQFF.